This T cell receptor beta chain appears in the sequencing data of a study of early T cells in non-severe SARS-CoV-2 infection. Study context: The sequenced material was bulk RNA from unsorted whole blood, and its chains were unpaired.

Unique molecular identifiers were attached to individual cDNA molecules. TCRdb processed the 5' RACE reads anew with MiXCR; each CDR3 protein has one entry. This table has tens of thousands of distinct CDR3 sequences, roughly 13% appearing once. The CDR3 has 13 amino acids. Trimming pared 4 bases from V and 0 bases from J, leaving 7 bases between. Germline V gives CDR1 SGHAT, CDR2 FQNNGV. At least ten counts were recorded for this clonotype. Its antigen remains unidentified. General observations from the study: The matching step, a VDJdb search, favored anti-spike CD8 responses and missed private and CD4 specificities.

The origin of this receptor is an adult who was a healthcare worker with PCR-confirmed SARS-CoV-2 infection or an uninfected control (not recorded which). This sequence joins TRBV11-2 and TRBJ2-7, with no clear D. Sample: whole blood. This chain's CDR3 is CASSSSPSYEQYF. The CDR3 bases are TGTGCCAGCAGCTCCAGTCCCTCCTACGAGCAGTACTTC.